This TCR beta chain was retrieved from a study of T cells in Graves' hyperthyroidism and ophthalmopathy. At the level of the study: Peripheral blood was obtained at initial diagnosis, preceding any treatment.

Amplified TCR beta CDR3 regions derived from RNA transcripts. The TCR CDR3 first-round RT-PCR relied on the HTBI primer set. TCRdb called the multiplex PCR reads again in MiXCR, with one record for every CDR3 protein. The table shows over 350,000 distinct CDR3 sequences, with around 15% occurring only once. Cells are PBMCs isolated from 10 ml of fresh blood. This clonotype was counted ten times or more. Trimming at V came to 4 bases and at J to 5 bases, leaving 5 bases not matched to a gene. The germline V gene encodes CDR1 SGHAT and CDR2 FQNNGV. This CDR3 region has 14 residues. The clonotype originates from a man younger than 35 with Graves' ophthalmopathy. The sample consisted of blood. The rearrangement uses TRBV11-2 and TRBJ1-2; 9 positions agree with TRBD1. The CDR3 DNA reads as TGTGCCAGCAGCTCAGGGACAGGGTCTTATGGCTACACCTTC. The encoded protein is CASSSGTGSYGYTF.